The 16 T cell receptor beta chains in this list originate from one sample, sequenced in a study of beta chain features in type 1 diabetes listed by TCRdb under 2018. The method was the immunoSEQ multiplex PCR assay. All of the isolated RNA was reverse transcribed with the High Capacity cDNA Reverse Transcription Kit, so expressed TCRB transcripts were sequenced. In TCRdb, the immuneACCESS table is reduced to in-frame sequences with V and J assigned. These tables do not hold every clone; where another copy was compared, an unresolved V gene accounts for under half, and the others remain unexplained. This sample holds fewer than 900,000 clones; roughly 15% were observed only once. The ten largest clones take up 0.02% to 0.025% of the sample. The sample taken for sequencing was naive CD4+ T cells from blood. In light of the paper, this sample's cell subset or site label describes: true naive CD4+ T cells. The receptors derive from a woman aged 18-29 years in good health.

The genes are TRBV25-1 and TRBJ2-1; D gene ambiguous. Trimming took 3 bases from V and 9 from J, leaving 12 bases between them. The CDR3 contains 13 residues. The germline V gene has CDR1 MGHDK and CDR2 SYGVNS. In DNA form, the CDR3 reads TGTGCCAGCAGTGATCCCCCCTCCGGTGAGCAGTTCTTC. Protein: CASSDPPSGEQFF.

Remarks on this clone: This specimen includes other DNA sequences encoding the same CDR3. This chain links TRBV7-3 with TRBJ1-1, with D uncertain. CDR1 and CDR2 from the germline V gene are SGHTA and FQGTGA. The V gene lost 3 bases and the J gene lost 0 bases, with 5 bases spanning the gap. The CDR3 has 13 residues. The DNA for the CDR3 is TGTGCCAGCAGCTTGTTCCTGAACACTGAAGCTTTCTTT. As protein: CASSLFLNTEAFF.

This clone was found a few times. The genes are TRBV19 and TRBJ2-7, with D perhaps assigned TRBD1 or TRBD2 (5 bases each). Germline V CDR1 and CDR2: LNHDA, SQIVND (reference sequence). The V end was cut by 6 bases, the J end by 6 bases, with 15 bases between. CDR3 length: 13 residues. CDR3 loop: CASRTGTPVEQYF. Here the CDR3 DNA reads TGTGCCAGTAGAACCGGGACGCCGGTCGAGCAGTACTTC.

This clone was seen only a few times. The J gene is TRBJ2-7, the V gene TRBV27; 9 nucleotides match TRBD1. This CDR3 comprises 17 residues. The germline V gene has CDR1 MNHEY and CDR2 SMNVEV (reference sequence). V shed 4 bases, J shed 5 bases, and the junction held 15 bases outside the gene matches. DNA for the CDR3: TGTGCCAGCAGTTATCGACGACCGGGACAGGGTACCCACGAGCAGTACTTC. Translation: CASSYRRPGQGTHEQYF.

The V gene is TRBV6-5, the J gene TRBJ2-1, with D uncertain. The germline V gene encodes CDR1 MNHEY and CDR2 SVGAGI. This CDR3 has 15 amino acids. Trimming stripped 4 bases from V and 6 bases from J, with 16 bases between. For the CDR3, the DNA is TGTGCCAGCAGTTCTAGTATACGAGGCCTCAATGAGCAGTTCTTC. Translation: CASSSSIRGLNEQFF.

This clone was picked up a small number of times. J is TRBJ1-2 and V is TRBV28; possible D gene TRBD1, 6 bases. The V gene lost 3 bases and the J gene lost 3 bases, with 8 bases spanning the gap. In germline, CDR1 is MDHEN, CDR2 SYDVKM. The CDR3 length is 13 residues. This CDR3 reads CASSFNRDYGYTF. The DNA for the CDR3 is TGTGCCAGCAGTTTTAACAGGGACTATGGCTACACCTTC.

The rearrangement joins TRBV6-5 to TRBJ2-7, with 9 positions matching TRBD1. This CDR3 comprises 15 residues. V lost 5 bases to trimming and J lost 3 bases; unmatched junction nucleotides: 8. Germline V gene lookup returns CDR1 MNHEY and CDR2 SVGAGI. CDR3 DNA: TGTGCCAGCAGTCGCGGGACAGGGCCCGTCTACGAGCAGTACTTC. Amino acids: CASSRGTGPVYEQYF.

The V gene is TRBV5-8, the J gene TRBJ2-7; no clear D gene. V lost 4 bases to trimming and J lost 4 bases, with 9 bases between them. The CDR3 has 12 amino acids. Germline V gives CDR1 SGHTS, CDR2 YDEGEE. The CDR3 DNA reads as TGTGCCAGCAGCCCAGCCCCGTACGAGCAGTACTTC. Its protein product is CASSPAPYEQYF.

The genes are TRBV1 and TRBJ2-7; the table's D call, TRBD1, was not checked against the DNA. TRBV1 is labeled a pseudogene. The CDR3 is 18 amino acids. CDR3 residues: CTSSQVDRGYCGAYEQYF. CDR3 DNA sequence: TGCACCAGCAGCCAAGTTGACAGGGGGTATTGTGGGGCCTACGAGCAGTACTTC.

This clone was counted a single time. The chain carries TRBV27 and TRBJ2-1, with TRBD1 matching over 7 bases. The CDR3 runs to 15 residues. With V trimmed by 1 base and J by 4 bases, 4 bases remained unmatched. CDR1 and CDR2 from the germline V gene are MNHEY and SMNVEV (reference sequence). CDR3 nucleotide sequence: TGTGCCAGCAGTTTATACAGGGGCCAGTACAATGAGCAGTTCTTC. This codes for CASSLYRGQYNEQFF.

The chain employs TRBV6-5 and TRBJ1-1, with D unresolved. V dropped 6 bases and J dropped 5 bases, with 16 bases sitting between them. This CDR3 comprises 14 residues. The germline gives CDR1 MNHEY, CDR2 SVGAGI. CDR3 sequence reads: CASSIFQQGTEAFF. Here the CDR3 DNA reads TGTGCCAGCAGCATATTTCAACAAGGGACTGAAGCTTTCTTT.

The chain combines TRBV2 with TRBJ1-2, with D possibly matching TRBD1 (5 bases). Germline CDR1 reads SNHLY; CDR2 reads FYNNEI. The CDR3 contains 14 residues. The ends were cut back, 8 bases at V and 4 bases at J, with 17 bases in the middle. Here the CDR3 DNA reads TGTGCCAGCCGGGGGAGTGCAGCTGGCTATGGCTACACCTTC. This translates into CASRGSAAGYGYTF. The full variable domain, with the rest looked up from reference TRBV2 and TRBJ1-2, is EPEVTQTPSHQVTQMGQEVILRCVPISNHLYFYWYRQILGQKVEFLVSFYNNEISEKSEIFDDQFSVERPDGSNFTLKIRSTKLEDSAMYFCASRGSAAGYGYTFGSGTRLTVV.

V is TRBV11-1 and J is TRBJ2-5, with 7 bases identical to TRBD1. Trimming cost V 5 bases and J 5 bases; bases outside gene matches: 11. CDR1 is SGHAT and CDR2 is FQDESV in the germline V gene (reference sequence). This CDR3 has 15 residues. This chain's CDR3 is CASSQGQVSAETQYF. The CDR3 nucleotides read TGTGCCAGCAGCCAAGGACAGGTCTCTGCGGAGACCCAGTACTTC.

This clone has more than one count but fewer than ten. This sequence joins TRBV27 and TRBJ2-3, with 7 bases lining up with TRBD2. The length of the CDR3 is 16 residues. Trimming at V came to 4 bases and at J to 1 base, leaving 8 bases not matched to a gene. CDR1 is MNHEY and CDR2 is SMNVEV in the germline V gene (reference sequence). CDR3 sequence (DNA): TGTGCCAGCAGTTCTTGGGCGGGAGTGGGCACAGATACGCAGTATTTT. Encoded protein: CASSSWAGVGTDTQYF.

The V and J genes are TRBV7-2 and TRBJ2-4; 11 bases match TRBD1. This CDR3 spans 16 amino acids. Germline CDR1 reads SGHTA; CDR2 reads FQGNSA. The V and J ends lost 5 bases and 2 bases, in that order; junction bases with no gene match: 5. CDR3 in amino acids: CASSPWTGGTKNIQYF. The CDR3, as DNA: TGTGCCAGCAGCCCCTGGACAGGGGGCACCAAAAACATTCAGTACTTC.

This clone has only a few counts. The V gene is TRBV7-3, the J gene TRBJ2-1; D is uncertain. Between the trimmed V and J ends, which lost 8 bases and 4 bases, there was a span of 12 bases. The germline V gene has CDR1 SGHTA and CDR2 FQGTGA. CDR3 length equals 13 residues. CDR3 residues: CASSLTKYNEQFF. Written as DNA, the CDR3 is TGTGCCAGCTCATTAACGAAGTACAATGAGCAGTTCTTC.